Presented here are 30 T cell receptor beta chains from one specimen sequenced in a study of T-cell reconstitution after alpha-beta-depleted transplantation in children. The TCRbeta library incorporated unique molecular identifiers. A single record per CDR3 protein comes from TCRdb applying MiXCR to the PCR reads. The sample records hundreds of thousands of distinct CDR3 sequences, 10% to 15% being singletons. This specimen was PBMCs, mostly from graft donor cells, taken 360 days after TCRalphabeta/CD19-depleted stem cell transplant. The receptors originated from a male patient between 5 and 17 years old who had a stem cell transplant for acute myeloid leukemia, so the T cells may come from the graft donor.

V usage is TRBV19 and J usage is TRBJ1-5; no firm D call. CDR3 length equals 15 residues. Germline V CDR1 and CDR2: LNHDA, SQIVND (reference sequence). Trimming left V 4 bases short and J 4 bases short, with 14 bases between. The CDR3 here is CASSTPPGTNQPQHF. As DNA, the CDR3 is TGTGCCAGTAGTACACCGCCGGGCACTAATCAGCCCCAGCATTTT.

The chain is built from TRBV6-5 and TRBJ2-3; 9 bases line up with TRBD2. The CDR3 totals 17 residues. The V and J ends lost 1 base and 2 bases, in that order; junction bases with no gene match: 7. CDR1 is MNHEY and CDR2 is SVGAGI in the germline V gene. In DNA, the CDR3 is TGTGCCAGCAGTTACTATCTCGCGGGAGGGCCCACAGATACGCAGTATTTT. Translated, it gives CASSYYLAGGPTDTQYF.

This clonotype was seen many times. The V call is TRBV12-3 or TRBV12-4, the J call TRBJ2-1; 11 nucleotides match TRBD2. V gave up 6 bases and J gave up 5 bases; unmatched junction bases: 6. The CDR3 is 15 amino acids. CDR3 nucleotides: TGTGCCAGCAGGCGCTTAGCGGGAGGGGACAATGAGCAGTTCTTC. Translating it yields CASRRLAGGDNEQFF.

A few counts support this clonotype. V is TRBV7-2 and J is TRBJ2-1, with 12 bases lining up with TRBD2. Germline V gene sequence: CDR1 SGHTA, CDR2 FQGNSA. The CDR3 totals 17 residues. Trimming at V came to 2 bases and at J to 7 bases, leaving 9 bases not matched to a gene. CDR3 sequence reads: CASSLFGLAGGENEQFF. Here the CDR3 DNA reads TGTGCCAGCAGCTTATTTGGCCTAGCGGGAGGGGAAAATGAGCAGTTCTTC.

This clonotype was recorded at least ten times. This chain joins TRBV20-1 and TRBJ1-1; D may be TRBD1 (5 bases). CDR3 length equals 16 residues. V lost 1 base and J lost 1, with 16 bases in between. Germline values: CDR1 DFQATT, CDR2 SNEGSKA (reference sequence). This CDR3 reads CSARVKGKGRNTEAFF. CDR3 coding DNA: TGCAGTGCTAGAGTGAAGGGGAAAGGGCGGAACACTGAAGCTTTCTTT.

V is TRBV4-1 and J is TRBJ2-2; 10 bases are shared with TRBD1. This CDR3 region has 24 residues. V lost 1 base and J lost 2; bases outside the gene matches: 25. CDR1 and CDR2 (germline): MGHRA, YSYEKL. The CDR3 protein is CASSQGRDRGPGRLAGINTGELFF. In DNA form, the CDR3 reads TGCGCCAGCAGCCAAGGCCGGGACAGGGGCCCTGGAAGGCTAGCGGGCATTAACACCGGGGAGCTGTTTTTT.

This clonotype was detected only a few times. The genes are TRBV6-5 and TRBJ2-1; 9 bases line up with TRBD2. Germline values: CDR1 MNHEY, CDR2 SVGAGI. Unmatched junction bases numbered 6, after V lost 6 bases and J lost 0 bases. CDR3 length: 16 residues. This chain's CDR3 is CASSSLAGTSYNEQFF. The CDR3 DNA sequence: TGTGCCAGCAGCTCACTAGCGGGCACCTCCTACAATGAGCAGTTCTTC.

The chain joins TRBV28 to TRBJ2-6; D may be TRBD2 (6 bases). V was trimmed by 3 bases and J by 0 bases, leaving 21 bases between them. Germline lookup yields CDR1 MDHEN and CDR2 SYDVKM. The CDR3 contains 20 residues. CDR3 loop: CASSFQWGVEGRSGANVLTF. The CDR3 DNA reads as TGTGCCAGCAGTTTCCAATGGGGGGTAGAGGGCCGCTCTGGGGCCAACGTCCTGACTTTC.

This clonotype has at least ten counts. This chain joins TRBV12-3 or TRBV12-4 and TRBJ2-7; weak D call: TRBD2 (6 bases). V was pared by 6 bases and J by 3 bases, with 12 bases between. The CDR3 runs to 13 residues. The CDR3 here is CASSTTRVYEQYF. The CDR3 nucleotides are TGTGCCAGCAGCACGACTAGGGTCTACGAGCAGTACTTC.

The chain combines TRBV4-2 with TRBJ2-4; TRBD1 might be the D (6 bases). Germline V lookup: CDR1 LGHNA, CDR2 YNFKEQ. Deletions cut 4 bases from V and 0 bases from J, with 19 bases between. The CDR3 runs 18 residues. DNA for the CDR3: TGTGCCAGCAGCCCGGACAGTGCAGTACAACTAGCCAAAAACATTCAGTACTTC. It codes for CASSPDSAVQLAKNIQYF.

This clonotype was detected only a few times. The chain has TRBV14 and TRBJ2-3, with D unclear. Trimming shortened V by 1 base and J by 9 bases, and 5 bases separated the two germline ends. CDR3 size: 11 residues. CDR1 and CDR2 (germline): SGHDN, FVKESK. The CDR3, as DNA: TGTGCCAGCAGCCAAGTTATCACGCAGTATTTT. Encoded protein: CASSQVITQYF.

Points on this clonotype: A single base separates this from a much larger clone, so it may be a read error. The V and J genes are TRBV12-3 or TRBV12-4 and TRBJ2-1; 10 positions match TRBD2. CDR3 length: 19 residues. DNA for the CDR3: TGTGCCATCAGTTTAGGTCTAGCGGGAGTAGTGGGGGCCCTCAATGAGCAGTTCTTC. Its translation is CAISLGLAGVVGALNEQFF.

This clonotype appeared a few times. As DNA, the CDR3 is TGTGCCAGCAGTTTAATGTACAGGGAAGAGACCCAGTACTTC. This codes for CASSLMYREETQYF. The chain recombines TRBV28 with TRBJ2-5; weak D call: TRBD1 (6 bases). Trimming shortened V by 2 bases and J by 3 bases, and 10 bases separated the two germline ends. Germline loops: CDR1 MDHEN, CDR2 SYDVKM. The CDR3 totals 14 residues.

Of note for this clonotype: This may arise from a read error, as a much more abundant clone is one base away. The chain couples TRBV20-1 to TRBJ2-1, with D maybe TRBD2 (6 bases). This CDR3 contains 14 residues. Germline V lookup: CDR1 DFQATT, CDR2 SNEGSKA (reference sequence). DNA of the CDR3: TGCAGTGCCGCACCTAGCGTATCCTGCAATGAGCAGTTCTTC. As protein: CSAAPSVSCNEQFF.

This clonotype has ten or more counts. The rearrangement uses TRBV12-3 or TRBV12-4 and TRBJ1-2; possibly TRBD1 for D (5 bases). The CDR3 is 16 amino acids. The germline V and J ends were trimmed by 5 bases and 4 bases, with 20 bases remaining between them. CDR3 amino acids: CASSPRTKLRGYGYTF. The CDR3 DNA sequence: TGTGCCAGCAGTCCCAGGACAAAACTTCGTGGCTATGGCTACACCTTC.

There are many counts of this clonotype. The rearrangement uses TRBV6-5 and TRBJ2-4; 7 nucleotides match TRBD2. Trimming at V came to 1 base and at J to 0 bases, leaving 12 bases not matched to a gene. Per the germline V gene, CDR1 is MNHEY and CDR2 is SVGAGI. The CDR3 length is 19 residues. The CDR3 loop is CASSYLLFTGGVAKNIQYF. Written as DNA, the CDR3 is TGTGCCAGCAGTTACTTATTGTTCACGGGAGGAGTAGCCAAAAACATTCAGTACTTC.

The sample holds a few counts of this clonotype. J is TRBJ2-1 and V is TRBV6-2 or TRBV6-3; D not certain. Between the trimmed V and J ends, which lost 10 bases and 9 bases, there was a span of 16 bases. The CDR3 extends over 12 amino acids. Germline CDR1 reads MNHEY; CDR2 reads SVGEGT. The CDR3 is CATAQAGSEQFF. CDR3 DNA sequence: TGTGCCACTGCCCAGGCAGGTAGTGAGCAGTTCTTC.

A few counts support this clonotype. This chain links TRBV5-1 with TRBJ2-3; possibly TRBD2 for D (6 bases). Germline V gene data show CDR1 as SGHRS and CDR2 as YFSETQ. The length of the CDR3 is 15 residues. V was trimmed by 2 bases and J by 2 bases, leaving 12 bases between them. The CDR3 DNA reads TGCGCCAGCAGCTTCGGGGGAGCTGACACAGATACGCAGTATTTT. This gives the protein CASSFGGADTDTQYF.

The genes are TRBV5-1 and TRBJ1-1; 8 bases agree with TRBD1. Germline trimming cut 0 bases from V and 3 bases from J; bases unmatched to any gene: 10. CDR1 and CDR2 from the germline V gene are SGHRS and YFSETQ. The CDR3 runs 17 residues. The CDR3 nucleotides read TGCGCCAGCAGCTTGGTGGCAGGGGGCGTATTGGACACTGAAGCTTTCTTT. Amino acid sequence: CASSLVAGGVLDTEAFF.

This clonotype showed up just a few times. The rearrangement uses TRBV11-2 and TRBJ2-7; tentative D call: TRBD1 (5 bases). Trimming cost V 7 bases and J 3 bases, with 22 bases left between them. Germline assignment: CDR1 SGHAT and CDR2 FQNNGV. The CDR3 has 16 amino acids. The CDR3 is CASTLHGRVQGYEQYF. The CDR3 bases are TGTGCCAGCACCCTACATGGAAGGGTGCAGGGCTACGAGCAGTACTTC.

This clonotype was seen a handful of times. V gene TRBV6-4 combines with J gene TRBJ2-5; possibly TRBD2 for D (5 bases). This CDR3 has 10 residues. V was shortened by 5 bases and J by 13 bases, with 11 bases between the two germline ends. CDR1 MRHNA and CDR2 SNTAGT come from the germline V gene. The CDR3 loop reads CASSTRDTYF. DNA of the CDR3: TGTGCCAGCAGTACTAGGGATACGTACTTC.

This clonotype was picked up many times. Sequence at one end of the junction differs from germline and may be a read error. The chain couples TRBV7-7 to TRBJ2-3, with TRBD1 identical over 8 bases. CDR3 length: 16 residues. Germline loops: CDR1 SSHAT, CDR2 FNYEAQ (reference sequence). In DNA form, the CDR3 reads TGTGCTAGCAGCCAAAACAGGGGGGTTTGGACAGATACGCAGTATTTT. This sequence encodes CASSQNRGVWTDTQYF.

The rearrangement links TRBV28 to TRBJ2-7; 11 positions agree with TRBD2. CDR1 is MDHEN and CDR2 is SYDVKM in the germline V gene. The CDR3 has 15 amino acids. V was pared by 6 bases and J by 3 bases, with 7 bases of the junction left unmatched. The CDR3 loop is CASSRTSGLIYEQYF. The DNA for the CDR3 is TGTGCCAGCAGCCGGACTAGCGGGTTGATCTACGAGCAGTACTTC.

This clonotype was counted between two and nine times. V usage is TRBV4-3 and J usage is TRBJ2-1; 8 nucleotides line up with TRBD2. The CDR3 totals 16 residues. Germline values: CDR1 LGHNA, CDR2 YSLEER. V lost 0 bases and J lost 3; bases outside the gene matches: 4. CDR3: CASSQERLALYNEQFF. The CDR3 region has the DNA TGCGCCAGCAGCCAAGAAAGACTAGCGCTCTACAATGAGCAGTTCTTC.

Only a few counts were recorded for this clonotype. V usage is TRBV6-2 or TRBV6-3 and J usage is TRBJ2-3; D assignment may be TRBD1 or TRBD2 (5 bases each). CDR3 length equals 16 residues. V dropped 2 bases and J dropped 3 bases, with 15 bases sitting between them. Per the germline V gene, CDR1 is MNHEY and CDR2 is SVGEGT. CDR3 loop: CASSYRDLLATDTQYF. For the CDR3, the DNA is TGTGCCAGCAGTTACCGGGACCTCCTGGCAACAGATACGCAGTATTTT.

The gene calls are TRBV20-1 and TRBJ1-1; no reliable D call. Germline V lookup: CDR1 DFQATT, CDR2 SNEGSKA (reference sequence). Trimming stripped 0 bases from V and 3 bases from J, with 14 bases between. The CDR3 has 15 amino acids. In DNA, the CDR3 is TGCAGTGCTAGAGAAAGAACGGGGATACACACTGAAGCTTTCTTT. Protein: CSARERTGIHTEAFF.

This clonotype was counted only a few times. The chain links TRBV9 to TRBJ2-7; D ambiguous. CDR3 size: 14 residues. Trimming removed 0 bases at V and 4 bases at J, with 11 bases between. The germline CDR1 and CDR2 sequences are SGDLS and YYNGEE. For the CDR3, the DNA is TGTGCCAGCAGCGTAGGCAGACCAACTTACGAGCAGTACTTC. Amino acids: CASSVGRPTYEQYF.

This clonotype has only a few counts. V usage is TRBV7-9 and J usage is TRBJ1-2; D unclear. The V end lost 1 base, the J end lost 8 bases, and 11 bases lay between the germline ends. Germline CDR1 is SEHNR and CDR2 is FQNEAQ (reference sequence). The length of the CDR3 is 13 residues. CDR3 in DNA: TGTGCCAGCAGCTTAGAATGGGTTAAAGGCTACACCTTC. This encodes CASSLEWVKGYTF.

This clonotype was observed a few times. CDR3 amino acids: CASSLVTSTDTQYF. The CDR3 bases are TGTGCCAGCAGCTTAGTGACATCCACAGATACGCAGTATTTT. V usage is TRBV7-6 and J usage is TRBJ2-3; unclear D gene. V lost 1 base and J 2 bases, leaving 7 bases between the germline ends. From germline, CDR1 is SGHVS and CDR2 FNYEAQ. This CDR3 is 14 amino acids long.

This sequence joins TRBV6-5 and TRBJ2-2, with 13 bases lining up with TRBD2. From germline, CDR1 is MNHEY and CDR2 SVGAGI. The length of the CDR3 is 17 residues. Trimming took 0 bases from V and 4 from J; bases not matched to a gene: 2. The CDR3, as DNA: TGTGCCAGCAGTTACTCGAGACTAGCGGGGGGCACCGGGGAGCTGTTTTTT. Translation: CASSYSRLAGGTGELFF.